Included here is one TCR beta chain sequence, with context. The Seattle site enrolled patients during active infection and followed them longitudinally. The assay was immunoSEQ multiplex PCR, and TCRdb's table has in-frame clones only and misses some. The sample yields hundreds of thousands of clones, more than 70% seen once. This record belongs to a study of blood T cell repertoires in COVID-19. The wider study: The analysed material was cDNA or gDNA that came from T cells, B-cell-depleted T cells, or PBMCs.

The trim removed 4 bases at V and 2 bases at J, leaving 5 bases unmatched. This CDR3 region has 16 residues. In germline, CDR1 is SGHTS, CDR2 YDEGEE. Sequences were obtained from peripheral blood. This chain joins TRBV5-8 and TRBJ2-5; 13 bases are shared with TRBD2. The origin of this receptor is a woman younger than 45 with COVID-19, enrolled during active disease. The CDR3 DNA sequence: TGTGCCAGCAGCCAGGGGGGACTAGCGGGACAAGAGACCCAGTACTTC. It translates to CASSQGGLAGQETQYF.